What follows are 20 T cell receptor beta chains derived from one specimen sequenced in a study of blood T cells in healthy people across ages. Sample-barcoded 5' priming and a J-beta primer mix drove a second PCR of roughly 6 to 12 cycles. TCRdb passed the 5' RACE reads through MiXCR, listing each CDR3 protein once. The data contain hundreds of thousands of distinct CDR3 sequences, 40% to 45% of them singletons. The sequencing input was blood. The receptors shown here come from a man older than 75 in good health.

This clonotype was seen a few times. The rearrangement joins TRBV9 to TRBJ2-6; D uncertain. The CDR3 is 15 residues long. Germline assignment: CDR1 SGDLS and CDR2 YYNGEE. Trimming removed 0 bases at V and 4 bases at J, with 8 bases between. CDR3 in DNA: TGTGCCAGCAGCGTAGCCGGCTCCGGGGCCAACGTCCTGACTTTC. It is translated as CASSVAGSGANVLTF.

This clonotype came up once. The V gene is TRBV12-3 or TRBV12-4, the J gene TRBJ1-2; D remains unclear. CDR3 length: 15 residues. V was shortened by 4 bases and J by 6 bases, with 18 bases between the two germline ends. The CDR3 sequence is CASSYGESRGDGYTF. For the CDR3, the DNA is TGTGCCAGCAGTTATGGGGAATCTCGTGGGGATGGCTACACCTTC.

This clonotype showed up just a few times. The chain uses TRBV11-2 and TRBJ2-2, with no clear D. CDR1 and CDR2 (germline): SGHAT, FQNNGV. Trimming removed 5 bases at V and 2 bases at J, with 3 bases between. This CDR3 is built from 12 residues. Here the CDR3 DNA reads TGTGCCAGCAGCCACAACACCGGGGAGCTGTTTTTT. This translates into CASSHNTGELFF.

The chain uses TRBV6-6 and TRBJ1-5; perhaps TRBD1 as D (6 bases). The germline gives CDR1 MNHNY, CDR2 SVGAGI (reference sequence). The CDR3 is made up of 17 amino acids. The V end lost 6 bases, the J end lost 2 bases, and 20 bases lay between the germline ends. Written as DNA, the CDR3 is TGTGCCAGCAGCTCGCCCGGGGGCGCGTTTGGCAATCAGCCCCAGCATTTT. Translated, it gives CASSSPGGAFGNQPQHF.

V gene TRBV7-2 combines with J gene TRBJ1-6; D unclear. Germline V lookup: CDR1 SGHTA, CDR2 FQGNSA. The ends were cut back, 2 bases at V and 0 bases at J, with 11 bases in the middle. The length of the CDR3 is 17 residues. The CDR3 here is CASSLLRANSYNSPLHF. The CDR3 DNA reads TGTGCCAGCAGCTTATTGCGGGCCAACTCCTATAATTCACCCCTCCACTTT.

The chain combines TRBV7-3 with TRBJ1-1; D gene uncertain. The CDR3 is made up of 18 amino acids. Trimming took off 0 bases at V and 1 base at J, with 18 bases between the two ends. Germline CDR1 reads SGHTA; CDR2 reads FQGTGA. The CDR3 protein is CASSLTGGSPNGNTEAFF. As DNA, the CDR3 is TGTGCCAGCAGCTTAACTGGAGGGTCGCCAAACGGGAACACTGAAGCTTTCTTT.

The chain combines TRBV6-5 with TRBJ2-3; 7 positions agree with TRBD1. In germline, CDR1 is MNHEY, CDR2 SVGAGI. Unmatched junction bases numbered 13, after V lost 6 bases and J lost 7 bases. The CDR3 has 15 amino acids. The CDR3 DNA sequence: TGTGCCAGCAGCCTATTAGGCCCAGGGGGAAATACGCAGTATTTT. Protein sequence: CASSLLGPGGNTQYF.

The chain couples TRBV2 to TRBJ2-1; no definite D call. Trimming removed 8 bases at V and 0 bases at J, with 11 bases between. CDR3 length: 14 residues. The germline CDR1 and CDR2 sequences are SNHLY and FYNNEI. The CDR3 sequence: CASVGSCSYNEQFF. The CDR3 DNA follows: TGTGCCAGCGTCGGCAGTTGCTCCTACAATGAGCAGTTCTTC.

The chain recombines TRBV11-2 with TRBJ2-2, with 10 bases aligning to TRBD2. This CDR3 has 17 residues. Germline CDR1 reads SGHAT; CDR2 reads FQNNGV. Losses at the gene ends were 7 bases for V and 7 bases for J; bases not matched to a gene: 15. The CDR3 sequence: CASNLGVLAGVGGELFF. CDR3 nucleotides: TGTGCCAGCAACCTGGGGGTCCTAGCGGGAGTCGGCGGGGAGCTGTTTTTT.

For the CDR3, the DNA is TGTGCCAGCAGCTTAGATAAGCGGGGGGGGGTCCCCTACGAGCAGTACTTC. Translation gives CASSLDKRGGVPYEQYF. The rearrangement joins TRBV11-2 to TRBJ2-7; TRBD2 matches at 10 bases. This CDR3 region has 17 residues. V lost 0 bases, J lost 2 bases, and 7 bases stayed unmatched. CDR1 SGHAT and CDR2 FQNNGV come from the germline V gene.

The chain links TRBV28 to TRBJ2-5; D tentatively fits TRBD1 or TRBD2 (5 bases each). V dropped 5 bases and J dropped 2 bases, with 15 bases sitting between them. Germline CDR1 is MDHEN and CDR2 is SYDVKM. The CDR3 is 15 amino acids. The CDR3 is CASSSGGRGQETQYF. DNA for the CDR3: TGTGCCAGCAGTAGTGGGGGAAGGGGACAAGAGACCCAGTACTTC. The entire variable domain, with the rest obtained from reference TRBV28 and TRBJ2-5, is as follows: DVKVTQSSRYLVKRTGEKVFLECVQDMDHENMFWYRQDPGLGLRLIYFSYDVKMKEKGDIPEGYSVSREKKERFSLILESASTNQTSMYLCASSSGGRGQETQYFGPGTRLLVL.

This clonotype was picked up one time. V usage is TRBV6-5 and J usage is TRBJ1-2; perhaps TRBD1 as D (5 bases). CDR3 length: 13 residues. The ends were cut back, 7 bases at V and 4 bases at J, with 13 bases in the middle. Looked up from germline, CDR1 is MNHEY and CDR2 is SVGAGI. This CDR3 reads CASTREAGYGYTF. The DNA for the CDR3 is TGTGCCAGCACCAGGGAGGCGGGCTATGGCTACACCTTC.

The J gene is TRBJ2-5, the V gene TRBV18, with D unresolved. CDR3 length: 14 residues. Trimming removed 3 bases from V and 4 bases from J, with 12 bases in between. Germline CDR1 KGHSH, CDR2 LQKENI. The CDR3 spells CASSPWDFRETQYF. The CDR3 nucleotides are TGTGCCAGCTCACCTTGGGATTTCCGAGAGACCCAGTACTTC.

This clonotype has more than one count but fewer than ten. This rearrangement joins TRBV7-2 to TRBJ2-7; tentatively, D is TRBD1 (6 bases). The CDR3 consists of 15 residues. Trimming removed 4 bases at V and 3 bases at J, with 16 bases between. The germline CDR1 and CDR2 sequences are SGHTA and FQGNSA. CDR3 residues: CASSSTGSPLYEQYF. In DNA form, the CDR3 reads TGTGCCAGCAGCTCAACAGGGTCCCCCCTCTACGAGCAGTACTTC.

This clonotype was counted many times. This chain uses TRBV3-1 with TRBJ2-5; the match to TRBD1 covers 7 bases. V trimming: 0 bases; J trimming: 5 bases; junction bases outside the gene matches: 6. This CDR3 spans 15 amino acids. In germline, CDR1 is LGHDT, CDR2 YNNKEL (reference sequence). The CDR3 protein is CASSQDHHRGETQYF. The CDR3 bases are TGTGCCAGCAGCCAAGACCACCACAGGGGTGAGACCCAGTACTTC.

This clonotype was counted a few times. The gene calls are TRBV3-1 and TRBJ2-3; 14 bases match TRBD2. This CDR3 contains 17 residues. From germline, CDR1 is LGHDT and CDR2 YNNKEL (reference sequence). Trimming took 3 bases from V and 6 from J; bases not matched to a gene: 8. The CDR3 is CASSQLGLAGGVDTQYF. CDR3 sequence (DNA): TGTGCCAGCAGCCAGCTTGGACTAGCGGGGGGTGTGGATACGCAGTATTTT.

This clonotype was seen a few times. V is TRBV20-1 and J is TRBJ1-1, with D tentatively TRBD1 (5 bases). Germline V gene sequence: CDR1 DFQATT, CDR2 SNEGSKA (reference sequence). This CDR3 spans 12 amino acids. Trimming left V 6 bases short and J 0 bases short, with 8 bases between. The CDR3 region is CSARVMNTEAFF. The CDR3 DNA follows: TGCAGTGCCAGGGTTATGAACACTGAAGCTTTCTTT.

CDR3 bases: TGTGCCAGCAGCTTAGATTTGTTCGGCCGGGCGGAAAAACTGTTTTTT. The encoded protein is CASSLDLFGRAEKLFF. The chain joins TRBV7-2 to TRBJ1-4, with unresolved D. V dropped 1 base and J dropped 8 bases, with 17 bases sitting between them. This CDR3 is 16 amino acids long. Germline CDR1 reads SGHTA; CDR2 reads FQGNSA. Full variable domain (remainder filled in from reference TRBV7-2 and TRBJ1-4): GAGVSQSPSNKVTEKGKDVELRCDPISGHTALYWYRQSLGQGLEFLIYFQGNSAPDKSGLPSDRFSAERTGGSVSTLTIQRTQQEDSAVYLCASSLDLFGRAEKLFFGSGTQLSVL.

This clonotype was detected many times. CDR3 sequence: CASSLETGNYNSPLHF. CDR3 nucleotides: TGCGCCAGCAGCTTGGAGACAGGGAACTATAATTCACCCCTCCACTTT. The chain carries TRBV5-1 and TRBJ1-6, with TRBD1 matching over 7 bases. CDR1 and CDR2 from the germline V gene are SGHRS and YFSETQ. V lost 0 bases and J lost 3; bases outside the gene matches: 3. CDR3 length: 16 residues.

This clonotype was found many times. This chain connects TRBV7-9 to TRBJ2-5; TRBD1 matches at 9 bases. There are 14 residues in the CDR3. V was clipped by 5 bases and J by 4 bases; unmatched bases: 5. CDR1 and CDR2 (germline): SEHNR, FQNEAQ (reference sequence). The CDR3 region has the DNA TGTGCCAGCAGCCGGGACAGGGAACGAGAGACCCAGTACTTC. Protein: CASSRDRERETQYF.